These 7 T cell receptor beta chains came from one sample sequenced in a study of T cell responses to AZD1222 COVID-19 vaccine. Clones were read by immunoSEQ multiplex PCR, and TCRdb kept only the in-frame ones, dropping some. The sample lists approximately 130,000 clones, roughly 85% occurring once. The sequenced sample was peripheral blood, obtained 28 days after the second dose of the MenACWY control vaccine. Receptors were obtained from an adult who received the MenACWY meningococcal vaccine as a control.

The J gene is TRBJ1-2, the V gene TRBV5-1, with D hard to call. Trimming took 1 base from V and 4 from J, leaving 14 bases between them. Germline values: CDR1 SGHRS, CDR2 YFSETQ. The CDR3 has 15 amino acids. The chain's CDR3 is CASSLSAIGSYGYTF. The CDR3 DNA follows: TGCGCCAGCAGCTTGTCGGCGATAGGAAGCTATGGCTACACCTTC.

The rearrangement uses TRBV28 and TRBJ1-1, with TRBD1 matching 9 bases. V was pared by 4 bases and J by 4 bases, with 7 bases of the junction left unmatched. Germline V lookup: CDR1 MDHEN, CDR2 SYDVKM. CDR3 length: 15 amino acids. The DNA of the CDR3 is TGTGCCAGCAGTTCTCCGGGACAGGGATCCACTGAAGCTTTCTTT. The encoded protein is CASSSPGQGSTEAFF.

CDR3 bases: TGTGCCAGCAAACACGACAGGGCTGAAGCTTTCTTT. It codes for CASKHDRAEAFF. The V and J genes are TRBV12-3 or TRBV12-4 and TRBJ1-1, with 7 bases lining up with TRBD1. The CDR3 runs 12 residues. The V gene end was trimmed by 7 bases and the J gene end by 6 bases; junction bases not matched to a gene: 5.

J is TRBJ1-1 and V is TRBV5-1; a weak D match, TRBD1 (6 bases). V dropped 3 bases and J dropped 3 bases, with 12 bases sitting between them. This CDR3 contains 14 residues. Germline V CDR1 and CDR2: SGHRS, YFSETQ. The CDR3 loop is CASSSTGLDTEAFF. As DNA, the CDR3 is TGCGCCAGCAGCTCTACAGGGTTGGACACTGAAGCTTTCTTT.

The rearrangement links TRBV4-1 to TRBJ2-1; 7 bases align to TRBD2. Per germline, CDR1 MGHRA and CDR2 YSYEKL. Losses at the gene ends were 0 bases for V and 4 bases for J; bases not matched to a gene: 9. The length of the CDR3 is 17 residues. This CDR3 reads CASSQDYGRGAYNEQFF. The CDR3 DNA follows: TGCGCCAGCAGCCAAGATTATGGGAGGGGCGCGTACAATGAGCAGTTCTTC.

V gene TRBV7-2 combines with J gene TRBJ1-1, with a weak D call TRBD1 (6 bases). The germline V and J ends were trimmed by 7 bases and 3 bases, with 15 bases remaining between them. CDR1 is SGHTA and CDR2 is FQGNSA in the germline V gene. The CDR3 sequence is 14 residues long. The CDR3 DNA is TGTGCCAGCACCTCGGGGGGCGCGTACACTGAAGCTTTCTTT. Translation gives CASTSGGAYTEAFF.

V gene TRBV19 combines with J gene TRBJ1-4; no clear D. V was cut by 3 bases and J by 5 bases, with 10 bases left in between. Germline CDR1 LNHDA, CDR2 SQIVND (reference sequence). The CDR3 totals 14 residues. The CDR3 DNA is TGTGCCAGTAGTATCACTATGGCAAATGAAAAACTGTTTTTT. It is translated as CASSITMANEKLFF.